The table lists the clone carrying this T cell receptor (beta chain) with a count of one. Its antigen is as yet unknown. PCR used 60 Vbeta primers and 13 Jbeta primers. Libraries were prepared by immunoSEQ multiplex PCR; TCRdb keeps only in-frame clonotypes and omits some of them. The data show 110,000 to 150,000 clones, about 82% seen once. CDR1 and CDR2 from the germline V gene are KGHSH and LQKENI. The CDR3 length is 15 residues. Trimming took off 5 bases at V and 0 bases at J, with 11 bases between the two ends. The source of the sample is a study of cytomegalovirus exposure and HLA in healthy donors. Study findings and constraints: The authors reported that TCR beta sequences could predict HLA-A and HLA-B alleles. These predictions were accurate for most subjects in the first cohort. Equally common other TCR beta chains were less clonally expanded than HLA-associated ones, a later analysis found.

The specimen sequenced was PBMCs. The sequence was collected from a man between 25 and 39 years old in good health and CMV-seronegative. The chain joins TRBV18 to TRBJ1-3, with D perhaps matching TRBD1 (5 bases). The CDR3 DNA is TGTGCCAGCTCAGCTCGACAGTTCTCTGGAAACACCATATATTTT. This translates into CASSARQFSGNTIYF.